The 4 T cell receptor beta chains below come from one sample, sequenced in a study of shared clonotypes between healthy human individuals. Profiled with immunoSEQ multiplex PCR; TCRdb holds only in-frame clones, not every one. The table includes more than 2 million clones, around 96% detected once. Naive CD8 populations comprised CD45RO-negative cells positively selected for CCR7, excluding terminally differentiated effector memory CD45RA+ cells. The sample consisted of naive CD8+ T cells sorted from blood. The receptors here all came from a man aged 18 to 29 in good health.

The rearrangement links TRBV14 to TRBJ2-5, with 7 bases that match TRBD1. Germline V gives CDR1 SGHDN, CDR2 FVKESK. V trimming: 1 base; J trimming: 5 bases; junction bases outside the gene matches: 10. The CDR3 has 16 amino acids. CDR3 protein: CASSQVPGGWLETQYF. Written as DNA, the CDR3 is TGTGCCAGCAGCCAAGTCCCAGGGGGTTGGCTGGAGACCCAGTACTTC.

V is TRBV7-9 and J is TRBJ2-7; TRBD1 might be the D (5 bases). Germline V CDR1 and CDR2: SEHNR, FQNEAQ (reference sequence). The CDR3 is 13 amino acids. The ends were cut back, 5 bases at V and 4 bases at J, with 12 bases in the middle. The CDR3 sequence is CASSRVDSYEQYF. CDR3 DNA: TGTGCCAGCAGCCGAGTCGACAGTTACGAGCAGTACTTC.

The chain has TRBV4-3 and TRBJ2-7, with a possible D match to TRBD1 (5 bases). This CDR3 region has 13 residues. The germline V and J ends were trimmed by 4 bases and 2 bases, with 9 bases remaining between them. CDR1 LGHNA and CDR2 YSLEER come from the germline V gene. The CDR3 coding sequence is TGCGCCAGCAGCCCGACAGTCACCTACGAGCAGTACTTC. It is translated as CASSPTVTYEQYF.

The DNA of the CDR3 is TGTGCCAGCAGCGTTGAAGCGGAGACTTATAGCACAGATACGCAGTATTTT. This gives the protein CASSVEAETYSTDTQYF. The V call is TRBV9, the J call TRBJ2-3; a possible D gene is TRBD2 (5 bases). Trimming cost V 2 bases and J 0 bases, with 16 bases left between them. The CDR3 sequence is 17 residues long. Germline V lookup: CDR1 SGDLS, CDR2 YYNGEE.